The 13 T cell receptor beta chains in this list originate from one sample, sequenced in a study of chemoradiotherapy in HPV16-positive cancers. Using immunoSEQ multiplex PCR, the repertoire was profiled, and TCRdb retains in-frame clones only, with some absent. Of about 12,000 clones listed, around 81% are singletons. Collection of the sample occurred from a patient who underwent chemoradiotherapy. The receptors originated from a human donor with HPV-associated anogenital cancer.

This clone came up a few times. V gene TRBV2 combines with J gene TRBJ1-2, with 8 bases matching TRBD1. The ends lost 6 bases at V and 8 bases at J; junction bases unmatched: 11. The V gene's germline CDR1 is SNHLY and CDR2 FYNNEI. The CDR3 is made up of 14 amino acids. This CDR3 reads CASSLRQGSQGYTF. CDR3 in DNA: TGTGCCAGCAGCCTTAGACAGGGGAGTCAGGGCTACACCTTC.

The chain employs TRBV7-3 and TRBJ1-1, with 8 bases fitting TRBD1. V trimming: 4 bases; J trimming: 13 bases; junction bases outside the gene matches: 5. The CDR3 consists of 11 residues. Germline CDR1 SGHTA, CDR2 FQGTGA. The CDR3 DNA follows: TGTGCCAGCAGCTCCAGGGGACAGGTTTTCTTT. Translated: CASSSRGQVFF.

For the CDR3, the DNA is TGTGCCAGCAGCTTCGCCGGCTACTACGAGCAGTACTTC. As protein: CASSFAGYYEQYF. This chain links TRBV7-9 with TRBJ2-7; D unresolved. The CDR3 sequence is 13 residues long. V was clipped by 3 bases and J by 3 bases, with 9 bases between them. The germline CDR1 and CDR2 sequences are SEHNR and FQNEAQ (reference sequence).

J is TRBJ1-4 and V is TRBV5-1; TRBD1 is a possible D gene (5 bases). Trimming shortened V by 5 bases and J by 5 bases, and 16 bases separated the two germline ends. The CDR3 is 15 amino acids. Per the germline V gene, CDR1 is SGHRS and CDR2 is YFSETQ. CDR3 sequence (DNA): TGCGCCAGCAGACCCTCGGGGACGGAGAATGAAAAACTGTTTTTT. Protein: CASRPSGTENEKLFF.

V and J are TRBV4-3 and TRBJ1-6; D is uncertain. The V end lost 1 base, the J end lost 8 bases, and 15 bases lay between the germline ends. There are 16 residues in the CDR3. The germline V gene has CDR1 LGHNA and CDR2 YSLEER. The CDR3 nucleotides read TGCGCCAGCAGCCAAGTAAGCGGGAGTTCTTATTCACCCCTCCACTTT. Amino acid sequence: CASSQVSGSSYSPLHF.

In nucleotides, the CDR3 is TGTGCCAGCAGCGTAGGGGGCAGGGCCGGGGAGCTGTTTTTT. As protein: CASSVGGRAGELFF. V is TRBV9 and J is TRBJ2-2, with D maybe TRBD1 (5 bases). Germline assignment: CDR1 SGDLS and CDR2 YYNGEE. This CDR3 comprises 14 residues. V was shortened by 0 bases and J by 6 bases, with 9 bases between the two germline ends. Filled out from reference TRBV9 and TRBJ2-2, the complete variable domain reads DSGVTQTPKHLITATGQRVTLRCSPRSGDLSVYWYQQSLDQGLQFLIQYYNGEERAKGNILERFSAQQFPDLHSELNLSSLELGDSALYFCASSVGGRAGELFFGEGSRLTVL.

This chain links TRBV6-4 with TRBJ1-1, with D unclear. This CDR3 region has 13 residues. CDR1 and CDR2 (germline): MRHNA, SNTAGT. V was shortened by 3 bases and J by 5 bases, with 10 bases between the two germline ends. This CDR3 reads CASSEELSTEAFF. The CDR3 DNA is TGTGCCAGCAGTGAAGAGTTATCGACTGAAGCTTTCTTT.

This clone was found once. The chain carries TRBV30 and TRBJ1-1; TRBD1 might be the D (6 bases). CDR3 length: 13 residues. With 3 bases removed from V and 1 base from J, the gap between germline ends came to 9 bases. Germline V gene lookup returns CDR1 GTSNPN and CDR2 SVGIG (reference sequence). This chain's CDR3 is CAWRGGQNTEAFF. CDR3 DNA sequence: TGTGCCTGGAGGGGGGGGCAGAACACTGAAGCTTTCTTT.

The chain couples TRBV4-1 to TRBJ1-3, with D possibly TRBD1 on 5 matching bases. Germline values: CDR1 MGHRA, CDR2 YSYEKL. Trimming pared 0 bases from V and 0 bases from J, leaving 12 bases between. The CDR3 contains 17 residues. The CDR3 coding sequence is TGCGCCAGCAGCCAAGATATCGGGGACGACTCTGGAAACACCATATATTTT. This encodes CASSQDIGDDSGNTIYF.

CDR3: CAWSKGLLDSPLHF. In DNA form, the CDR3 reads TGTGCCTGGAGTAAAGGGCTGTTAGATTCACCCCTCCACTTT. The chain couples TRBV30 to TRBJ1-6; D is unclear. The CDR3 spans 14 residues. Trimming left V 2 bases short and J 8 bases short, with 13 bases between. CDR1 is GTSNPN and CDR2 is SVGIG in the germline V gene (reference sequence).

This sequence joins TRBV7-9 and TRBJ1-1; 8 bases match TRBD1. Germline V gene sequence: CDR1 SEHNR, CDR2 FQNEAQ (reference sequence). V lost 2 bases to trimming and J lost 2 bases; unmatched junction nucleotides: 7. There are 16 residues in the CDR3. CDR3 residues: CASSLLSGGSNTEAFF. The CDR3 region has the DNA TGTGCCAGCAGCTTACTTTCAGGGGGCTCTAACACTGAAGCTTTCTTT.

This clone has just a few counts. The chain uses TRBV30 and TRBJ1-2; TRBD1 matches at 7 bases. CDR1 GTSNPN and CDR2 SVGIG come from the germline V gene (reference sequence). The ends lost 5 bases at V and 1 base at J; junction bases unmatched: 7. CDR3 length: 14 amino acids. CDR3 DNA sequence: TGTGCCTGGGCTATCAGGGGGATTAACTATGGCTACACCTTC. As protein: CAWAIRGINYGYTF.

CDR3 amino acids: CASSPSPGTGFEQYF. Here the CDR3 DNA reads TGTGCCAGCAGCCCCTCCCCCGGGACAGGGTTCGAGCAGTACTTC. This chain joins TRBV7-2 and TRBJ2-7, with 9 bases fitting TRBD1. The CDR3 has 15 residues. Unmatched junction bases numbered 11, after V lost 5 bases and J lost 6 bases. Germline V CDR1 and CDR2: SGHTA, FQGNSA. The full variable domain, with the rest looked up from reference TRBV7-2 and TRBJ2-7, is GAGVSQSPSNKVTEKGKDVELRCDPISGHTALYWYRQSLGQGLEFLIYFQGNSAPDKSGLPSDRFSAERTGGSVSTLTIQRTQQEDSAVYLCASSPSPGTGFEQYFGPGTRLTVT.